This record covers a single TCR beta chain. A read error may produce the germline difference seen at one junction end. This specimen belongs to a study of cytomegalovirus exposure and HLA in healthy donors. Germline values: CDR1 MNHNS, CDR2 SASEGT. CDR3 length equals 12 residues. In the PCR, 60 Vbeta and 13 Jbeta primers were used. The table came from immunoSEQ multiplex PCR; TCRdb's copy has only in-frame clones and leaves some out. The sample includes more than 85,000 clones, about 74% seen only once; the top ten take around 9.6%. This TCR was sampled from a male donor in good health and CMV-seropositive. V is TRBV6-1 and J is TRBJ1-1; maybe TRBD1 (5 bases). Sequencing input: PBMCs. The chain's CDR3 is CASTAGPFQKIF. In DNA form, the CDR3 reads TGTGCCAGCACGGCGGGACCCTTTCAGAAAATCTTT.